These 7 T cell receptor beta chains came from one sample sequenced in a study of long-term antiretroviral therapy in people with HIV. Survey-level resolution applied to immunoSEQ assay v3.0. Generated by immunoSEQ multiplex PCR, the TCRdb table keeps only in-frame clones and is missing some. The sample includes roughly 20,000 clones, about 80% of them seen just once. The specimen comprised unsorted PBMCs, sampled 4.1 years after starting antiretroviral therapy. All receptors come from a woman aged 40 to 50 with HIV.

The genes are TRBV5-4 and TRBJ2-1; TRBD2 aligns across 10 bases. The CDR3 length is 14 residues. The junction had 4 bases not matched to a gene; V was cut back by 0 bases and J by 10 bases. Germline loops: CDR1 SGHNT, CDR2 YYREEE (reference sequence). The CDR3 is CASSLGLAGAEQFF. CDR3 bases: TGTGCCAGCAGCTTGGGACTAGCGGGCGCAGAGCAGTTCTTC.

CDR3 loop: CASSLGQTANTGELFF. The CDR3 DNA reads TGCGCCAGCAGCTTGGGACAGACCGCGAACACCGGGGAGCTGTTTTTT. V is TRBV5-1 and J is TRBJ2-2; weak D call: TRBD1 (5 bases). This CDR3 spans 16 amino acids. V lost 0 bases, J lost 0 bases, and 9 bases lay in between. Germline CDR1 reads SGHRS; CDR2 reads YFSETQ.

The chain joins TRBV5-1 to TRBJ1-5, with 7 bases fitting TRBD1. CDR3 length: 15 residues. Germline V gene sequence: CDR1 SGHRS, CDR2 YFSETQ. V was pared by 0 bases and J by 2 bases, with 2 bases of the junction left unmatched. This CDR3 is CASSLDGQGNQPQHF. The CDR3 region has the DNA TGCGCCAGCAGCTTGGATGGACAGGGCAATCAGCCCCAGCATTTT.

This chain connects TRBV7-8 to TRBJ1-2; a weak D match, TRBD1 (6 bases). Trimming pared 5 bases from V and 5 bases from J, leaving 15 bases between. This CDR3 region has 14 residues. Germline assignment: CDR1 SGHVS and CDR2 FQNEAQ. CDR3 bases: TGTGCCAGCAGCGCAACAGGGCCCTCTTATGGCTACACCTTC. Protein sequence: CASSATGPSYGYTF.

The chain has TRBV21-1 and TRBJ1-4; the D call in the table, TRBD1, was not verified against the DNA. TRBV21-1 is classified as a pseudogene. This CDR3 region has 19 residues. CDR3 amino acids: CASSAYRGQGAATNEKLFF. In DNA form, the CDR3 reads TGTGCCAGCAGCGCGTACCGGGGACAGGGGGCCGCAACTAATGAAAAACTGTTTTTT.

The V and J genes are TRBV29-1 and TRBJ1-1; D remains ambiguous. The length of the CDR3 is 11 residues. Germline CDR1 and CDR2: SQVTM and ANQGSEA. V shed 6 bases and J shed 5 bases, with 10 bases lying between them. The CDR3 region has the DNA TGCAGCGTAATGGGTGGGACTGAAGCTTTCTTT. Its protein product is CSVMGGTEAFF.

V gene TRBV2 combines with J gene TRBJ2-5, with D hard to call. This CDR3 has 12 residues. Germline values: CDR1 SNHLY, CDR2 FYNNEI. The germline V and J ends were trimmed by 5 bases and 1 base, with 5 bases remaining between them. In DNA, the CDR3 is TGTGCCAGCAGTTCCTTCCAAGAGACCCAGTACTTC. It translates to CASSSFQETQYF.